These T cell receptor beta chains were read from a single sample in a study of response to subunit inactivated influenza vaccine. TCRdb ran MiXCR on the RT-PCR reads and lists one entry per CDR3 protein. The sample holds about 530,000 distinct CDR3 sequences, under 15% seen once. Here the sequenced sample was PBMCs from blood, taken roughly 6 weeks after vaccination. The receptor set was obtained from a man aged 50 or older who received an inactivated influenza vaccine. The CDR3 runs from the conserved cysteine through the conserved F or W. D genes are given only for firm matches. The listing skips clone size in some rows; elsewhere it reads once, few, many or a size class.

V gene	J gene	D gene	clone size	CDR3 DNA	CDR3 protein
TRBV4-2	TRBJ2-5	.	many	TGTGCCAGCAGCCAAGGACGGGAAGAGACCCAGTACTTC	CASSQGREETQYF
TRBV7-2	TRBJ2-7	TRBD2	few	TGTGCCAGCAGCTCCCCGTTACTCGGCGGGAGCTCCTACGAGCAGTACTTC	CASSSPLLGGSSYEQYF
TRBV6-1	TRBJ1-2	.	.	TGTGCCAGCAGTAAACAGACCCTCGGAGGGACGAGAGGAGGCTACACCTTC	CASSKQTLGGTRGGYTF
TRBV5-1	TRBJ2-7	.	few	TGCGCCAGCAGCTTGGTGGGGAACTACGAGCAGTACTTC	CASSLVGNYEQYF
TRBV6-5	TRBJ1-6	.	many	TGTGCCAGCAGTTACTCCGGGAGCTCCTATAATTCACCCCTCCACTTT	CASSYSGSSYNSPLHF
TRBV24-1	TRBJ2-1	TRBD2	.	TGTGCCACCAGTGACTCCGGACTAGCGGGACCCTACAATGAGCAGTTCTTC	CATSDSGLAGPYNEQFF
TRBV20-1	TRBJ2-2	.	few	TGCAGTGCTAGAGATTTTAGGGGCGCGAACACCGGGGAGCTGTTTTTT	CSARDFRGANTGELFF
TRBV11-2	TRBJ2-1	TRBD2	few	TGTGCCAGCAGTTCAACTAGCGGGAGCACCTACAATGAGCAGTTCTTC	CASSSTSGSTYNEQFF
TRBV3-1	TRBJ2-3	TRBD2	.	TGTGCCAGCAGCCACGGACCCCGGGGGGGAAGTCCGTATTTT	CASSHGPRGGSPYF
TRBV5-1	TRBJ2-7	TRBD1	.	TGCGCCAGCAGCCGTGACAGGGCCGAGCAGTACTTC	CASSRDRAEQYF
TRBV4-1	TRBJ2-5	.	.	TGCGCCAGCAGCCAGCAGGACAAGGGTCACCCCCCAGGGACCCAGTACTTC	CASSQQDKGHPPGTQYF
TRBV20-1	TRBJ2-5	TRBD1	many	TGCAGTGCTAGATTCACAGGGGGACGCGGGACCCAGTACTTC	CSARFTGGRGTQYF
TRBV28	TRBJ2-3	.	.	TGTGCCAGCAGATTGACAGACGGCTTTACAGATACGCAGTATTTT	CASRLTDGFTDTQYF
TRBV12-5	TRBJ2-7	TRBD1	.	TGTGCTAGTGGTTTGCCCTCCGGACAGGGGGACCACGAGCAGTACTTC	CASGLPSGQGDHEQYF
TRBV12-3/TRBV12-4	TRBJ2-5	.	.	TGTGCCAGCACTCGATCGACTAGTAAAGAGACCCAGTACTTC	CASTRSTSKETQYF
TRBV24-1	TRBJ2-2	.	few	TGTGCCACCAGTGATTTCCAGGGGACCGGGGAGCTGTTTTTT	CATSDFQGTGELFF
TRBV28	TRBJ2-2	.	.	TGTGCCAGCAGGATGTTCGGGGAGCTGTTTTTT	CASRMFGELFF
TRBV6-2/TRBV6-3	TRBJ2-7	.	.	TGTGCCAGCAGTTACTTCGGAGGATCAGCCTACGAGCAGTACTTC	CASSYFGGSAYEQYF
TRBV20-1	TRBJ2-7	.	.	TGCAGTGCCACGAATGACGTTAGCTACGAGCAGTACTTC	CSATNDVSYEQYF
TRBV29-1	TRBJ2-3	TRBD1	many	TGCAGCGACGCGGGACAGGGGTTAGATACGCAGTATTTT	CSDAGQGLDTQYF
TRBV7-2	TRBJ1-2	.	few	TGTGCCAGCAGCCCGTACAGGGTTGAGACGGATGGCTACACCTTC	CASSPYRVETDGYTF
TRBV20-1	TRBJ2-1	.	.	TGCAGTGCTAGCGCTAGTTGGTCCAATGAGCAGTTCTTC	CSASASWSNEQFF
TRBV20-1	TRBJ2-5	.	.	TGCAGTGCTTCCCCCGGAGCTAGGGGACGCCAAGAGACCCAGTACTTC	CSASPGARGRQETQYF
TRBV20-1	TRBJ2-7	.	many	TGCAGTGCTAGACCCAGCTACGAGCAGTACTTC	CSARPSYEQYF
TRBV7-2	TRBJ2-7	.	.	TGTGCCAGCAGCTTAGGGGGGAGGTCCGCCTACGAGCAGTACTTC	CASSLGGRSAYEQYF
TRBV12-3/TRBV12-4	TRBJ1-4	.	few	TGTGCCAGCAGTTTTATAAGCGAAAAACTGTTTTTT	CASSFISEKLFF
TRBV20-1	TRBJ2-1	TRBD1	few	TGCAGTGCTGAGTTGAGGGGGCCCTACAATGAGCAGTTCTTC	CSAELRGPYNEQFF
TRBV4-2	TRBJ2-7	.	.	TGTGCCAGCAGCCAAGAATTACAGACTAACTACGAGCAGTACTTC	CASSQELQTNYEQYF
TRBV6-1	TRBJ2-2	.	.	TGTGCCAGCAGTATAACGGGGGATCACACCGGGGAGCTGTTTTTT	CASSITGDHTGELFF
TRBV7-9	TRBJ2-1	TRBD2	.	TGTGCCAGCAGCTTAACTACTAGCGGGTACTCTGAGCAGATCTTC	CASSLTTSGYSEQIF
TRBV5-1	TRBJ2-2	.	many	TGCGCCAGCAGCCCGGAGCACAGTTCGGTCACCGGGGAGCTGTTTTTT	CASSPEHSSVTGELFF
TRBV5-1	TRBJ1-4	.	.	TGCGCCAGCAGTCCGGCACCGACGGGTAATGAAAAACTGTTTTTT	CASSPAPTGNEKLFF
TRBV6-6	TRBJ2-3	.	few	TGTGCCAGCCGCCGCATGAGCACAGATACGCAGTATTTT	CASRRMSTDTQYF
TRBV7-9	TRBJ2-6	.	few	TGTGCCAGCAGCTTAGGGGACAACTCTGGGGCCAACGTCCTGACTTTC	CASSLGDNSGANVLTF
TRBV20-1	TRBJ1-4	.	few	TGCAGTGCTAGAGATGTTCTTCACGGCAGAGAAAGCGAAAAACTGTTTTTT	CSARDVLHGRESEKLFF
TRBV24-1	TRBJ1-5	TRBD1	many	TGTGCCACCGCGGGGGCACAGGGGGCGCATGGCAATCAGCCCCAGCATTTT	CATAGAQGAHGNQPQHF
TRBV21-1	TRBJ1-2	.	.	TGTGCCAGCAGCAACATGAACGGGATCTTAAACTATGGCTACACCTTC	CASSNMNGILNYGYTF
TRBV4-3	TRBJ1-2	TRBD1	few	TGCGCCAGCAGCCAAGATCTCCCCCGGGACAGCGGCTATGGCTACACCTTC	CASSQDLPRDSGYGYTF
TRBV5-1	TRBJ2-1	.	few	TGCGCCAGCAGTAGTCTTCCGGGGACCAATGAGCAGTTCTTC	CASSSLPGTNEQFF
TRBV7-2	TRBJ2-7	.	many	TGTGCCAGCAGCTTATTGCGAAGCTACGAGCAGTACTTC	CASSLLRSYEQYF
TRBV7-3	TRBJ1-2	.	many	TGTGCCAGCAGGAAACTCTATGGCTACACCTTC	CASRKLYGYTF
TRBV6-1	TRBJ1-1	.	.	TGTGCCAGCAGTCCCAGGGGATGGGGCACTGAAGCTTTCTTT	CASSPRGWGTEAFF
TRBV4-2	TRBJ2-7	TRBD2	few	TGTGCCAGCAGCCAACTAGCGGGAGGGATGTACGAGCAGTACTTC	CASSQLAGGMYEQYF
TRBV12-3/TRBV12-4	TRBJ1-1	.	.	TGTGCCAGCAGTTTTTGGGGGCGGAACACTGAAGCTTTCTTT	CASSFWGRNTEAFF
TRBV9	TRBJ1-2	.	.	TGTGCCAGCAGCGTAGACGGAGATGGCTACACCTTC	CASSVDGDGYTF
TRBV2	TRBJ2-1	.	.	TGTGCCAGCAGTGACGTCGGGATCAATGAGCAGTTCTTC	CASSDVGINEQFF
TRBV5-6	TRBJ2-7	.	.	TGTGCCAGCAGCTTTATATATGGCAAAAGGGCTGGCGAGCAGTACTTC	CASSFIYGKRAGEQYF
TRBV6-5	TRBJ2-1	.	many	TGTGCCAGCAGTTATTTGTCGGACAGCGCCTACAATGAGCAGTTCTTC	CASSYLSDSAYNEQFF
TRBV7-6	TRBJ2-3	TRBD2	few	TGTGCCAGCAGCCCGCACGGGGTAGCGGGGGGGAGCACAGATACGCAGTATTTT	CASSPHGVAGGSTDTQYF
TRBV10-3	TRBJ2-2	TRBD1	many	TGTGCCATCAGGGCAGGGGGCAACACCGGGGAGCTGTTTTTT	CAIRAGGNTGELFF
TRBV20-1	TRBJ1-3	.	few	TGCAGTGCTACTTTAGGGGATGGCAGAAACACCATATATTTT	CSATLGDGRNTIYF
TRBV13	TRBJ1-5	.	few	TGTGCCAGCAGCTCAACCCGGGACGGTTATAGCAATCAGCCCCAGCATTTT	CASSSTRDGYSNQPQHF
TRBV21-1	TRBJ2-5	.	few	TGTGCCAGCAGCAAAACCCCCGGGACGGTGAAATTCCAAGAGACCCAGTACTTC	CASSKTPGTVKFQETQYF
TRBV11-1	TRBJ2-5	.	few	TGTGCCAGCAGCTTAGCCCTGGGGGATGGCGAGACCCAGTACTTC	CASSLALGDGETQYF
TRBV4-2	TRBJ2-1	TRBD2	few	TGTGCCAGCAGCCAAGAATTACTAGCGGGAGGCTACAATGAGCAGTTCTTC	CASSQELLAGGYNEQFF
TRBV4-2	TRBJ2-5	TRBD1	few	TGTGCCAGCAGCCCTAGGACAGGAGAGTACCAAGAGACCCAGTACTTC	CASSPRTGEYQETQYF
TRBV2	TRBJ2-3	.	.	TGTGCCAGCGGGAGATTGTACACAGATACGCAGTATTTT	CASGRLYTDTQYF
TRBV12-3/TRBV12-4	TRBJ2-2	.	.	TGTGCCAGCAGTAGCCGGGAGACGAACACCGGGGAGCTGTTTTTT	CASSSRETNTGELFF
TRBV18	TRBJ1-5	.	.	TGTGCCAGCTCACAGGACATCAATCAGCCCCAGCATTTT	CASSQDINQPQHF